This TCR beta chain was observed in a study of blood T cell repertoires in COVID-19. The germline CDR1 and CDR2 sequences are SGHTA and FQGNSA. This CDR3 has 15 residues. The ends lost 8 bases at V and 8 bases at J; junction bases unmatched: 16. TCRdb's table, derived via immunoSEQ multiplex PCR, lists solely in-frame clones and lacks some. The table lists about 220,000 clones, 70% to 90% of them singletons. The receptor comes from a woman aged 40 to 50 with acute COVID-19. The sample consisted of PBMCs or T cells enriched from blood (not recorded which). The chain carries TRBV7-2 and TRBJ1-1, with 8 bases fitting TRBD1. CDR3 nucleotides: TGTGCCAGCGGGGACGGGGACAGGTTAGCTCCCGAAGCTTTCTTT. Protein product: CASGDGDRLAPEAFF.